These 14 T cell receptor beta chains came from one sample sequenced in a study of cytomegalovirus exposure and HLA in healthy donors. The PCR ran on 60 Vbeta and 13 Jbeta primers. Method: immunoSEQ multiplex PCR; TCRdb's copy keeps in-frame clones and lacks some. The data contain under 85,000 clones, about 70% of them singletons. Input material: PBMCs. Source of these receptors: a woman in her thirties in good health and CMV-seronegative.

This chain connects TRBV7-7 to TRBJ2-1; tentatively, D is TRBD1 (5 bases). The CDR3 loop spans 13 amino acids. The ends were cut back, 3 bases at V and 9 bases at J, with 12 bases in the middle. Per germline, CDR1 SSHAT and CDR2 FNYEAQ (reference sequence). CDR3 sequence reads: CASSFQGPGEQFF. The CDR3 DNA follows: TGTGCCAGCAGCTTTCAGGGCCCGGGTGAGCAGTTCTTC.

The CDR3 nucleotides read TGTGCCAGCAGACCCTCGGGGAGTCCCAAAGAGACCCAGTACTTC. It specifies CASRPSGSPKETQYF. The chain carries TRBV9 and TRBJ2-5, with D possibly being TRBD2 (5 bases). This CDR3 has 15 amino acids. Germline V CDR1 and CDR2: SGDLS, YYNGEE. V lost 5 bases and J lost 3, with 17 bases in between. The full variable domain, completed using reference TRBV9 and TRBJ2-5, is DSGVTQTPKHLITATGQRVTLRCSPRSGDLSVYWYQQSLDQGLQFLIQYYNGEERAKGNILERFSAQQFPDLHSELNLSSLELGDSALYFCASRPSGSPKETQYFGPGTRLLVL.

This sequence joins TRBV9 and TRBJ2-7, with 10 bases that match TRBD1. The germline gives CDR1 SGDLS, CDR2 YYNGEE. V shed 4 bases and J 5 bases; nucleotides not matched to a gene: 6. The CDR3 covers 14 residues. CDR3 in amino acids: CASSLSGQGDEQYF. The CDR3 DNA is TGTGCCAGCAGCCTCTCTGGACAGGGGGACGAGCAGTACTTC.

This clone has only one observation. The chain links TRBV7-9 to TRBJ1-4, with D tentatively TRBD1 (6 bases). Germline values: CDR1 SEHNR, CDR2 FQNEAQ (reference sequence). This CDR3 is 15 amino acids long. V lost 6 bases, J lost 4 bases, and 15 bases lay in between. Written as DNA, the CDR3 is TGTGCCAGCAGACCCCCAGGGGCCTTTAATGAAAAACTGTTTTTT. Translating it yields CASRPPGAFNEKLFF. Using reference TRBV7-9 and TRBJ1-4 for the parts outside the CDR3, the full variable domain is DTGVSQNPRHKITKRGQNVTFRCDPISEHNRLYWYRQTLGQGPEFLTYFQNEAQLEKSRLLSDRFSAERPKGSFSTLEIQRTEQGDSAMYLCASRPPGAFNEKLFFGSGTQLSVL.

The chain recombines TRBV6-5 with TRBJ1-2; D is unclear. The germline CDR1 and CDR2 sequences are MNHEY and SVGAGI. The CDR3 consists of 11 residues. V gave up 4 bases and J gave up 11 bases, with 11 bases separating them. The CDR3 DNA reads as TGTGCCAGCAGTTCAGGTCCAGATTACACCTTC. It codes for CASSSGPDYTF.

This chain links TRBV18 with TRBJ2-5, with D unclear. This CDR3 spans 13 amino acids. Per germline, CDR1 KGHSH and CDR2 LQKENI. Trimming removed 1 base from V and 5 bases from J, with 8 bases in between. The CDR3 bases are TGTGCCAGCTCACCACGGAGCGCCGAGACCCAGTACTTC. Encoded protein: CASSPRSAETQYF.

The CDR3 spells CASSLLAGGKNEQFF. As DNA, the CDR3 is TGTGCCAGCAGCCTACTAGCGGGGGGAAAGAATGAGCAGTTCTTC. The chain carries TRBV7-9 and TRBJ2-1, with TRBD2 matching over 12 bases. V shed 5 bases, J shed 7 bases, and the junction held 6 bases outside the gene matches. Per the germline V gene, CDR1 is SEHNR and CDR2 is FQNEAQ (reference sequence). The CDR3 spans 15 residues.

The chain carries TRBV15 and TRBJ2-7; tentative D call: TRBD2 (6 bases). V lost 5 bases and J lost 5, with 10 bases in between. The V gene's germline CDR1 is LNHNV and CDR2 YYDKDF (reference sequence). The CDR3 is 12 amino acids. The CDR3 DNA follows: TGTGCCACCAGCTTCCCGGGGGACGAGCAGTACTTC. This translates into CATSFPGDEQYF.

The chain is built from TRBV5-1 and TRBJ2-5, with 9 bases identical to TRBD2. Germline V gene sequence: CDR1 SGHRS, CDR2 YFSETQ. V lost 2 bases, J lost 5 bases, and 10 bases stayed unmatched. This CDR3 has 16 amino acids. CDR3: CASSLGSGGFRETQYF. The CDR3 nucleotides read TGCGCCAGCAGCTTAGGTAGCGGGGGTTTTCGGGAGACCCAGTACTTC.

The gene calls are TRBV2 and TRBJ2-2; 12 bases fit TRBD1. V lost 6 bases and J lost 5; bases outside the gene matches: 4. The germline CDR1 and CDR2 sequences are SNHLY and FYNNEI. CDR3 length equals 15 residues. The CDR3 nucleotides are TGTGCCAGCAGAAGGGGACAGGGGGCGACCGGGGAGCTGTTTTTT. Translation gives CASRRGQGATGELFF.

This chain joins TRBV7-2 and TRBJ2-1, with TRBD2 identical over 14 bases. The length of the CDR3 is 17 residues. The germline CDR1 and CDR2 sequences are SGHTA and FQGNSA. J gave up 4 bases and V 11 bases, and 13 bases lay outside the gene matches. DNA for the CDR3: TGTGCCGTCATGACTAGCGGGGGGGTCTTAAAGTACAATGAGCAGTTCTTC. This sequence encodes CAVMTSGGVLKYNEQFF.

The chain combines TRBV27 with TRBJ2-5; TRBD2 matches at 9 bases. The CDR3 is 15 residues long. Germline-derived CDR1 and CDR2 are MNHEY and SMNVEV (reference sequence). The V segment lost 5 bases and the J segment 5 bases; nucleotides outside the gene matches: 9. The CDR3 loop is CASSLAGGGEETQYF. The CDR3 bases are TGTGCCAGCAGTCTCGCGGGAGGGGGGGAGGAGACCCAGTACTTC.

The V and J genes are TRBV18 and TRBJ2-7; no reliable D call. Germline V CDR1 and CDR2: KGHSH, LQKENI. The CDR3 consists of 13 residues. Trimming removed 0 bases at V and 3 bases at J, with 6 bases between. The CDR3 loop is CASSPPHFYEQYF. CDR3 sequence (DNA): TGTGCCAGCTCACCACCCCACTTCTACGAGCAGTACTTC.

This clone was seen a few times. The chain uses TRBV6-5 and TRBJ1-6, with 9 bases aligning to TRBD1. Germline V gene sequence: CDR1 MNHEY, CDR2 SVGAGI. The V segment lost 5 bases and the J segment 10 bases; nucleotides outside the gene matches: 3. This CDR3 has 13 residues. The CDR3 is CASSEGQGSPLHF. The CDR3, as DNA: TGTGCCAGCAGTGAGGGACAGGGCTCACCCCTCCACTTT.